What follows are 27 T cell receptor beta chains derived from one specimen sequenced in a study of PD-1 blockade in classical Hodgkin lymphoma. Method: immunoSEQ multiplex PCR; TCRdb's copy keeps in-frame clones and lacks some. Altogether 17,000 or so clones are present, 90% being singletons, with the ten largest covering less than 8.5%. Time point meaning: newly diagnosed, previously untreated cHL patient sample. What was sequenced was peripheral blood mononuclear cells (PBMCs). The receptors were sampled from a human donor with classical Hodgkin lymphoma.

The chain combines TRBV19 with TRBJ2-4, with D possibly called TRBD1 or TRBD2 (6 bases each). There are 18 residues in the CDR3. Germline CDR1 and CDR2: LNHDA and SQIVND (reference sequence). The V end lost 1 base, the J end lost 0 bases, and 16 bases lay between the germline ends. DNA for the CDR3: TGTGCCAGTAGTATAGGAATCGGAAGGGGGGTAGCCAAAAACATTCAGTACTTC. This sequence encodes CASSIGIGRGVAKNIQYF. The variable domain in full, with the rest retrieved from reference TRBV19 and TRBJ2-4, is DGGITQSPKYLFRKEGQNVTLSCEQNLNHDAMYWYRQDPGQGLRLIYYSQIVNDFQKGDIAEGYSVSREKKESFPLTVTSAQKNPTAFYLCASSIGIGRGVAKNIQYFGAGTRLSVL.

This chain links TRBV7-9 with TRBJ1-2; tentatively, D is TRBD1 (6 bases). CDR3 length equals 12 residues. CDR1 SEHNR and CDR2 FQNEAQ come from the germline V gene (reference sequence). V shed 6 bases and J shed 5 bases, with 10 bases lying between them. As DNA, the CDR3 is TGTGCCAGCAGGGGGACACCTTATGGCTACACCTTC. Translating it yields CASRGTPYGYTF. Filled out from reference TRBV7-9 and TRBJ1-2, the complete variable domain reads DTGVSQNPRHKITKRGQNVTFRCDPISEHNRLYWYRQTLGQGPEFLTYFQNEAQLEKSRLLSDRFSAERPKGSFSTLEIQRTEQGDSAMYLCASRGTPYGYTFGSGTRLTVV.

The chain is built from TRBV6-4 and TRBJ2-1; D is unclear. The CDR3 is 13 amino acids. V was pared by 2 bases and J by 9 bases, with 11 bases between. Germline CDR1 MRHNA, CDR2 SNTAGT. Here the CDR3 DNA reads TGTGCCAGCAGTGACGACGCGGTCGGTGAGCAGTTCTTC. Its translation is CASSDDAVGEQFF.

The chain combines TRBV7-9 with TRBJ1-3; perhaps TRBD1 as D (5 bases). V was shortened by 6 bases and J by 3 bases, with 15 bases between the two germline ends. CDR1 is SEHNR and CDR2 is FQNEAQ in the germline V gene (reference sequence). This CDR3 contains 15 residues. The CDR3 here is CASRPQGRNGNTIYF. As DNA, the CDR3 is TGTGCCAGCAGGCCTCAGGGAAGAAATGGAAACACCATATATTTT. The full variable domain, its missing parts supplied by reference TRBV7-9 and TRBJ1-3, is DTGVSQNPRHKITKRGQNVTFRCDPISEHNRLYWYRQTLGQGPEFLTYFQNEAQLEKSRLLSDRFSAERPKGSFSTLEIQRTEQGDSAMYLCASRPQGRNGNTIYFGEGSWLTVV.

The rearrangement uses TRBV6-4 and TRBJ2-2; D might be TRBD2 (6 bases). Trimming took 7 bases from V and 5 from J, leaving 14 bases between them. This CDR3 comprises 14 residues. The germline V gene has CDR1 MRHNA and CDR2 SNTAGT. Here the CDR3 reads CASTEGVGTGELFF. In DNA, the CDR3 is TGTGCCAGCACGGAGGGAGTGGGAACCGGGGAGCTGTTTTTT.

V usage is TRBV29-1 and J usage is TRBJ2-7, with 8 nucleotides matching TRBD2. V dropped 6 bases and J dropped 5; count of bases not matched to a gene: 15. Per the germline V gene, CDR1 is SQVTM and CDR2 is ANQGSEA. The CDR3 consists of 15 residues. Written as DNA, the CDR3 is TGCAGCGTGGAGACCCGTGGCGGGAGGCGGAACGAGCAGTACTTC. It encodes CSVETRGGRRNEQYF.

The V and J genes are TRBV7-5 and TRBJ1-3; the table's D call, TRBD1, was not checked against the DNA. TRBV7-5 is described as a pseudogene. The CDR3 has 16 residues. CDR3 sequence reads: CASSFGTGGSGNTIYF. The CDR3, as DNA: TGTGCCAGCAGCTTTGGGACAGGGGGCTCTGGAAACACCATATATTTT.

This rearrangement joins TRBV7-9 to TRBJ1-1; D remains unclear. Trimming stripped 1 base from V and 4 bases from J, with 13 bases between. Per the germline V gene, CDR1 is SEHNR and CDR2 is FQNEAQ (reference sequence). This CDR3 has 15 residues. CDR3 residues: CASSLGRGKGTEAFF. Written as DNA, the CDR3 is TGTGCCAGCAGCTTAGGTCGCGGCAAGGGCACTGAAGCTTTCTTT.

V gene TRBV30 combines with J gene TRBJ2-3, with 9 bases identical to TRBD1. V trimming: 2 bases; J trimming: 5 bases; junction bases outside the gene matches: 8. The CDR3 length is 15 residues. From germline, CDR1 is GTSNPN and CDR2 SVGIG (reference sequence). The DNA of the CDR3 is TGTGCCTGGAGTAAAGGGACGGGACAGGGAGATACGCAGTATTTT. Its protein product is CAWSKGTGQGDTQYF. The entire variable domain, with the rest obtained from reference TRBV30 and TRBJ2-3, is as follows: SQTIHQWPATLVQPVGSPLSLECTVEGTSNPNLYWYRQAAGRGLQLLFYSVGIGQISSEVPQNLSASRPQDRQFILSSKKLLLSDSGFYLCAWSKGTGQGDTQYFGPGTRLTVL.

The chain joins TRBV27 to TRBJ2-4; D is unclear. V gave up 5 bases and J gave up 0 bases, with 8 bases separating them. Germline V CDR1 and CDR2: MNHEY, SMNVEV (reference sequence). The CDR3 is made up of 14 amino acids. In nucleotides, the CDR3 is TGTGCCAGCAGTCCCTGGCTAGCCAAAAACATTCAGTACTTC. This encodes CASSPWLAKNIQYF.

The chain uses TRBV14 and TRBJ2-5, with D uncertain. Germline V gene data show CDR1 as SGHDN and CDR2 as FVKESK. Trimming shortened V by 0 bases and J by 1 base, and 9 bases separated the two germline ends. This CDR3 comprises 15 residues. For the CDR3, the DNA is TGTGCCAGCAGCCAAGAGAGAGTTCCCCAAGAGACCCAGTACTTC. Its translation: CASSQERVPQETQYF.

The chain recombines TRBV25-1 with TRBJ2-1; D ambiguous. From germline, CDR1 is MGHDK and CDR2 SYGVNS. The CDR3 loop spans 13 amino acids. V lost 4 bases, J lost 8 bases, and 12 bases lay in between. The CDR3 region is CASSVARMDEQFF. DNA for the CDR3: TGTGCCAGCAGTGTGGCGAGAATGGATGAGCAGTTCTTC.

This clone was seen once. The chain couples TRBV10-3 to TRBJ2-6; the D is unclear. V was trimmed by 2 bases and J by 0 bases, leaving 5 bases between them. CDR3 length: 15 residues. Germline CDR1 ENHRY, CDR2 SYGVKD. The CDR3 sequence is CAISESSSGANVLTF. For the CDR3, the DNA is TGTGCCATCAGTGAGAGCAGCTCTGGGGCCAACGTCCTGACTTTC.

CDR3 nucleotides: TGTGCCAGCAAGCCAGTACTAGACACAGATACGCAGTATTTT. This gives the protein CASKPVLDTDTQYF. The rearrangement uses TRBV27 and TRBJ2-3, with a weak D call TRBD2 (5 bases). The V end was cut by 7 bases, the J end by 2 bases, with 13 bases between. The V gene's germline CDR1 is MNHEY and CDR2 SMNVEV (reference sequence). CDR3 length: 14 residues.

The chain employs TRBV7-9 and TRBJ1-2; 7 bases fit TRBD1. This CDR3 is 13 amino acids long. Per the germline V gene, CDR1 is SEHNR and CDR2 is FQNEAQ (reference sequence). J lost 4 bases, V lost 4 bases, and 3 bases had no gene match. This CDR3 is CASSYRDSYGYTF. Written as DNA, the CDR3 is TGTGCCAGCAGCTACCGGGACAGCTATGGCTACACCTTC.

The rearrangement joins TRBV6-5 to TRBJ2-1; 11 bases map to TRBD2. Germline-derived CDR1 and CDR2 are MNHEY and SVGAGI. The CDR3 consists of 15 residues. The ends lost 6 bases at V and 6 bases at J; junction bases unmatched: 7. CDR3 coding DNA: TGTGCCAGCAGCAGTTTTGGGACTAGCGGCAATGAGCAGTTCTTC. Encoded protein: CASSSFGTSGNEQFF.

V usage is TRBV7-3 and J usage is TRBJ2-7, with D possibly matching TRBD1 (6 bases). V lost 2 bases and J 4 bases, leaving 12 bases between the germline ends. Germline V gene lookup returns CDR1 SGHTA and CDR2 FQGTGA. The CDR3 extends over 14 amino acids. The CDR3, as DNA: TGTGCCAGCAGCTTACAACAGGGAGAATACGAGCAGTACTTC. This codes for CASSLQQGEYEQYF.

This chain connects TRBV9 to TRBJ2-7; tentative D call: TRBD2 (5 bases). Deletions cut 2 bases from V and 2 bases from J, with 14 bases between. This CDR3 spans 15 amino acids. Germline-derived CDR1 and CDR2 are SGDLS and YYNGEE. The CDR3 loop reads CASSVGGLMTYEQYF. The CDR3, as DNA: TGTGCCAGCAGCGTCGGTGGACTCATGACCTACGAGCAGTACTTC.

The genes are TRBV18 and TRBJ1-2, with D possibly TRBD1 on 6 matching bases. CDR1 and CDR2 from the germline V gene are KGHSH and LQKENI. V was pared by 0 bases and J by 4 bases, with 12 bases between. The CDR3 is 15 residues long. The CDR3 protein is CASSPPQGRAYGYTF. DNA of the CDR3: TGTGCCAGCTCACCACCGCAGGGGCGCGCCTATGGCTACACCTTC.

This chain joins TRBV27 and TRBJ2-1; TRBD1 aligns across 8 bases. In germline, CDR1 is MNHEY, CDR2 SMNVEV (reference sequence). The J segment lost 0 bases and the V segment lost 5 bases, leaving 3 bases of the junction unmatched. This CDR3 spans 15 amino acids. DNA of the CDR3: TGTGCCAGCAGTCGGACAGGGAACTCCTACAATGAGCAGTTCTTC. It yields the protein CASSRTGNSYNEQFF.

The gene calls are TRBV27 and TRBJ1-5; TRBD1 might be the D (6 bases). This CDR3 contains 17 residues. CDR1 and CDR2 from the germline V gene are MNHEY and SMNVEV (reference sequence). V was cut by 5 bases and J by 0 bases, with 17 bases left in between. CDR3 sequence: CASSALGGLGSNQPQHF. For the CDR3, the DNA is TGTGCCAGCAGTGCGCTAGGGGGATTGGGTAGCAATCAGCCCCAGCATTTT.

V gene TRBV5-4 combines with J gene TRBJ2-1; D gene uncertain. This CDR3 is built from 14 residues. V lost 3 bases, J lost 9 bases, and 16 bases lay in between. Germline CDR1 SGHNT, CDR2 YYREEE (reference sequence). CDR3 sequence: CASSSAGGRSEQFF. The DNA of the CDR3 is TGTGCCAGCAGCTCGGCAGGTGGGCGGAGTGAGCAGTTCTTC.

J is TRBJ2-1 and V is TRBV20-1, with D perhaps being TRBD1 or TRBD2 (5 bases each). The CDR3 sequence is 11 residues long. V was clipped by 3 bases and J by 7 bases, with 7 bases between them. Germline V gene data show CDR1 as DFQATT and CDR2 as SNEGSKA (reference sequence). In nucleotides, the CDR3 is TGCAGTGCTAGGGGGGTGAATGAGCAGTTCTTC. Its translation is CSARGVNEQFF.

The chain joins TRBV25-1 to TRBJ2-7; D gene unclear. V was clipped by 2 bases and J by 3 bases, with 11 bases between them. This CDR3 contains 14 residues. Germline-derived CDR1 and CDR2 are MGHDK and SYGVNS. In nucleotides, the CDR3 is TGTGCCAGCAGTGAACGCGCCAAAAACTACGAGCAGTACTTC. It is translated as CASSERAKNYEQYF.

The chain is built from TRBV27 and TRBJ1-2; D remains ambiguous. Germline V lookup: CDR1 MNHEY, CDR2 SMNVEV (reference sequence). CDR3 length equals 13 residues. The V and J ends lost 5 bases and 4 bases respectively, with 11 bases between them. In DNA form, the CDR3 reads TGTGCCAGCAGTCCGTCGCCAGTCTATGGCTACACCTTC. Translated, it gives CASSPSPVYGYTF.

The J gene is TRBJ2-7, the V gene TRBV7-9, with D unclear. Trimming took off 7 bases at V and 4 bases at J, with 17 bases between the two ends. The CDR3 extends over 14 amino acids. CDR1 and CDR2 from the germline V gene are SEHNR and FQNEAQ (reference sequence). The CDR3 coding sequence is TGTGCCAGCACCCTAAAATCGGCAGGTTACGAGCAGTACTTC. Residues: CASTLKSAGYEQYF.

The chain uses TRBV5-1 and TRBJ2-7, with 9 positions matching TRBD2. The CDR3 contains 15 residues. Germline values: CDR1 SGHRS, CDR2 YFSETQ. Trimming removed 4 bases from V and 0 bases from J; junction bases left unmatched: 5. CDR3 nucleotide sequence: TGCGCCAGCAGCCGGACTAGCGCGAGCTCCTACGAGCAGTACTTC. It translates to CASSRTSASSYEQYF.